This TCR beta chain came from a study of cytotoxic CD8 clonotypes in ibrutinib-treated CLL. On the study more broadly: After treatment lasting a median 12 months, range 6 to 36, response samples were collected. Study-wide points: Clonality was higher at baseline than in age-matched healthy donors and tracked circulating CD8+ T-cell counts.

TCRdb's copy holds only in-frame clones and misses some; the assay was immunoSEQ multiplex PCR. The table records 200,000 to 250,000 clones, approximately 75% of them present only once. PBMCs were cryopreserved, and 2 to 2.5 micrograms of genomic DNA from them went into TCR beta libraries. This CDR3 has 15 residues. Germline CDR1 MNHNS, CDR2 SASEGT. V lost 3 bases and J 0 bases, leaving 9 bases between the germline ends. Regarding this clone: No antigen is known for it.

This specimen was PBMCs, taken after 12 months of ibrutinib treatment. The source is a human donor with chronic lymphocytic leukemia. The rearrangement links TRBV6-1 to TRBJ1-5, with no clear D. CDR3 residues: CASSEGSYSNQPQHF. CDR3 DNA: TGTGCCAGCAGTGAGGGCAGTTATAGCAATCAGCCCCAGCATTTT.